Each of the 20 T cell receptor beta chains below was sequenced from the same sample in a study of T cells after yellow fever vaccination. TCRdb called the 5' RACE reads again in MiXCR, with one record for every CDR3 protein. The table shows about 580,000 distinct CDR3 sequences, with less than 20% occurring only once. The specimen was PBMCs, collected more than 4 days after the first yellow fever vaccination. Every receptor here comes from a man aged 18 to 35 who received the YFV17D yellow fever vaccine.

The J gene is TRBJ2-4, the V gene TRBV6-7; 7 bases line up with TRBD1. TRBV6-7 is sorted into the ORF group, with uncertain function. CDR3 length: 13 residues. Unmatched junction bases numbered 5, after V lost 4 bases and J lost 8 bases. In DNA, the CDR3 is TGTGCCAGCAGTTTTGGACAGGTCGACATTCAGTACTTC. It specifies CASSFGQVDIQYF.

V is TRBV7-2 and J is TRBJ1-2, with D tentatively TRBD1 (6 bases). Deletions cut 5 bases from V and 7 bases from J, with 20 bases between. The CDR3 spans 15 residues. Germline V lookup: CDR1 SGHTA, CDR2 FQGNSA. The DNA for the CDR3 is TGTGCCAGCAGCATGGAGGCGGGTCAGGGGTCTGGCTACACCTTC. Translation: CASSMEAGQGSGYTF. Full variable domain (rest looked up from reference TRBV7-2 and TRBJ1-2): GAGVSQSPSNKVTEKGKDVELRCDPISGHTALYWYRQSLGQGLEFLIYFQGNSAPDKSGLPSDRFSAERTGGSVSTLTIQRTQQEDSAVYLCASSMEAGQGSGYTFGSGTRLTVV.

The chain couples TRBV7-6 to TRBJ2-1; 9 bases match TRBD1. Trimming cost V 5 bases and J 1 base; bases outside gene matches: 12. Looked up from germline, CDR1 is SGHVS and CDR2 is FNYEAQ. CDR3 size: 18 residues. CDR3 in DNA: TGTGCCAGCAGCGTCAACCCGACAGGGGGTTTGTCCTACAATGAGCAGTTCTTC. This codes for CASSVNPTGGLSYNEQFF. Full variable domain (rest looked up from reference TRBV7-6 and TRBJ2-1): GAGVSQSPRYKVTKRGQDVALRCDPISGHVSLYWYRQALGQGPEFLTYFNYEAQQDKSGLPNDRFSAERPEGSISTLTIQRTEQRDSAMYRCASSVNPTGGLSYNEQFFGPGTRLTVL.

In DNA form, the CDR3 reads TGTGCCAGCAGCTCACCAAGGAGGGGGGCACTTATGAACACTGAAGCTTTCTTT. This translates into CASSSPRRGALMNTEAFF. The rearrangement links TRBV5-6 to TRBJ1-1; a weak D match, TRBD1 (6 bases). Germline assignment: CDR1 SGHDT and CDR2 YYEEEE. The V gene lost 3 bases and the J gene lost 0 bases, with 21 bases spanning the gap. The CDR3 has 18 amino acids.

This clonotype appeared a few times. The CDR3 nucleotides read TGTGCCAGCAGCTTGGTGGGGGAGGGGGTCAATTCACCCCTCCACTTT. Residues: CASSLVGEGVNSPLHF. The chain joins TRBV7-9 to TRBJ1-6, with D perhaps TRBD1 (6 bases). The CDR3 covers 16 residues. V lost 3 bases to trimming and J lost 7 bases, with 16 bases between them. Germline V gene lookup returns CDR1 SEHNR and CDR2 FQNEAQ (reference sequence).

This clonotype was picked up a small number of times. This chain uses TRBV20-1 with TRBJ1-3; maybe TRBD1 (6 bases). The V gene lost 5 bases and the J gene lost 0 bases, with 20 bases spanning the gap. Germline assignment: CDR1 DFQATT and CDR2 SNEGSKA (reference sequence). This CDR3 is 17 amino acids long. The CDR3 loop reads CSAWGPGQPLSGNTIYF. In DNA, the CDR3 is TGCAGTGCTTGGGGCCCTGGACAGCCCCTCTCTGGAAACACCATATATTTT.

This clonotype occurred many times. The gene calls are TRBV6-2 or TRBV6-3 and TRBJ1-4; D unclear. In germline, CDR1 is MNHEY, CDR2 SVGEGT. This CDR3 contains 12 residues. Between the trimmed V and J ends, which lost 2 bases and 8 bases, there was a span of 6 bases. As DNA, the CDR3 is TGTGCCAGCAGTTACGGAAACGAAAAACTGTTTTTT. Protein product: CASSYGNEKLFF.

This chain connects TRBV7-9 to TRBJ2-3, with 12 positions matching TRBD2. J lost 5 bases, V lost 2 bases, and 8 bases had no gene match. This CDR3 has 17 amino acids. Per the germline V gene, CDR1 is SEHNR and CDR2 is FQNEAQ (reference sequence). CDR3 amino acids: CASSLFRLAGVGDTQYF. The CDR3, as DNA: TGTGCCAGCAGCTTATTTCGACTAGCGGGGGTTGGAGATACGCAGTATTTT.

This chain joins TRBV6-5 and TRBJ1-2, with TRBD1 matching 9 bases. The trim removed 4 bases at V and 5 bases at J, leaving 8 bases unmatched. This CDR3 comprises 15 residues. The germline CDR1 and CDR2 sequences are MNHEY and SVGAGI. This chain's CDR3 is CASSSTSDRGYGYTF. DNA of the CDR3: TGTGCCAGCAGTTCGACCTCCGACAGGGGGTATGGCTACACCTTC.

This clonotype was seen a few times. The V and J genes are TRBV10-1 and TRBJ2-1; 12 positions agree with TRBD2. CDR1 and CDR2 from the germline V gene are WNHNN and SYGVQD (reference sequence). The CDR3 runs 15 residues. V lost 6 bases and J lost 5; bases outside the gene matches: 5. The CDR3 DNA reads TGCGCCAGCAGGGCAGGACTAGCGGGAAACAATGAGCAGTTCTTC. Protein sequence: CASRAGLAGNNEQFF.

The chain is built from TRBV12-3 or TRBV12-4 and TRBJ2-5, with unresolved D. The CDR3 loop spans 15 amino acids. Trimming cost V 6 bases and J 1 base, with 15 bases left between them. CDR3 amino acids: CASSPARPPQETQYF. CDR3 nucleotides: TGTGCCAGCAGCCCTGCCCGGCCCCCCCAAGAGACCCAGTACTTC.

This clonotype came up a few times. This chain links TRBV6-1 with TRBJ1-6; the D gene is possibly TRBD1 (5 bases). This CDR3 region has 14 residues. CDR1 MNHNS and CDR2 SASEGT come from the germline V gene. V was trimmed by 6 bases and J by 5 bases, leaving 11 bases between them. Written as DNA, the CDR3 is TGTGCCAGCAGGGACACTCCCGATAATTCACCCCTCCACTTT. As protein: CASRDTPDNSPLHF.

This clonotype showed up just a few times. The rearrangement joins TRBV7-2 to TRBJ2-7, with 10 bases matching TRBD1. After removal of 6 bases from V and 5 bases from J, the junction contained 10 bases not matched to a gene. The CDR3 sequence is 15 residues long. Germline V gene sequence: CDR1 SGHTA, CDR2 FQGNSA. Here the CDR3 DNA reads TGTGCCAGCAGTCGGCCGGGACAGGGGATCCACGAGCAGTACGTC. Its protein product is CASSRPGQGIHEQYV.

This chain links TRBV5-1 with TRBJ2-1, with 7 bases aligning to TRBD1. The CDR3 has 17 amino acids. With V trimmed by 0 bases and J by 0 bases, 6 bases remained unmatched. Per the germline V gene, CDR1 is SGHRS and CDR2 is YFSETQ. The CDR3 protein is CASSLVTGTDSYNEQFF. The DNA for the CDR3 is TGCGCCAGCAGCTTGGTAACCGGGACAGACTCCTACAATGAGCAGTTCTTC.

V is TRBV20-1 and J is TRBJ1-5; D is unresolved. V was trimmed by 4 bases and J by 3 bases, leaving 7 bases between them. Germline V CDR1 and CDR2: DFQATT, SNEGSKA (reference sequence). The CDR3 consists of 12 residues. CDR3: CSATGYNQPQHF. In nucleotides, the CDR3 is TGCAGTGCTACGGGCTACAATCAGCCCCAGCATTTT.

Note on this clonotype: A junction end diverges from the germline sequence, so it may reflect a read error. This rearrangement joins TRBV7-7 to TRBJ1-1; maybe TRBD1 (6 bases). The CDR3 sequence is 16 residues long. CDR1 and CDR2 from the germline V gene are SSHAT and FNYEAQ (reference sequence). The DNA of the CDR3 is TGTGCTAGCAGCGCCCATCCCGGGGGGGCCTACACTGAAGCTTTCTTT. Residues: CASSAHPGGAYTEAFF. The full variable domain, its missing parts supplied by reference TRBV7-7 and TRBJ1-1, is GAGVSQSPRYKVTKRGQDVTLRCDPISSHATLYWYQQALGQGPEFLTYFNYEAQPDKSGLPSDRFSAERPEGSISTLTIQRTEQRDSAMYRCASSAHPGGAYTEAFFGQGTRLTVV.

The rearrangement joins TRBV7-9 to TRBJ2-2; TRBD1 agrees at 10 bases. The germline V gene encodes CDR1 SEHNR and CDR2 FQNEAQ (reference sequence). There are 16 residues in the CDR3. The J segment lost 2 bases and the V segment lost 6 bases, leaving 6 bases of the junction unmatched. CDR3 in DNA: TGTGCCAGCAGAATCCGGGACAGGGGAAACACCGGGGAGCTGTTTTTT. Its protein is CASRIRDRGNTGELFF. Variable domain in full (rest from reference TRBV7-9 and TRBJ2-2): DTGVSQNPRHKITKRGQNVTFRCDPISEHNRLYWYRQTLGQGPEFLTYFQNEAQLEKSRLLSDRFSAERPKGSFSTLEIQRTEQGDSAMYLCASRIRDRGNTGELFFGEGSRLTVL.

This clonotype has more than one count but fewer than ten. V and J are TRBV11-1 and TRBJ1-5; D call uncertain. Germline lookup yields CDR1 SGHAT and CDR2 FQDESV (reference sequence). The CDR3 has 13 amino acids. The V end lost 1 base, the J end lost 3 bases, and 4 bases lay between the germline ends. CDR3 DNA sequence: TGTGCCAGCAGCTTAGAGAACAATCAGCCCCAGCATTTT. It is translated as CASSLENNQPQHF. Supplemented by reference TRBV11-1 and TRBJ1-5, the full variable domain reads EAEVAQSPRYKITEKSQAVAFWCDPISGHATLYWYRQILGQGPELLVQFQDESVVDDSQLPKDRFSAERLKGVDSTLKIQPAELGDSAMYLCASSLENNQPQHFGDGTRLSIL.

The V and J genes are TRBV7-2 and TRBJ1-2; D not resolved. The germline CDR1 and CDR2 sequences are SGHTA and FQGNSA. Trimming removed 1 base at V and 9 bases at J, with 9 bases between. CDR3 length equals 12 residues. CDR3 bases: TGTGCCAGCAGCTTAGGAGACCGAAGCTACACCTTC. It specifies CASSLGDRSYTF.

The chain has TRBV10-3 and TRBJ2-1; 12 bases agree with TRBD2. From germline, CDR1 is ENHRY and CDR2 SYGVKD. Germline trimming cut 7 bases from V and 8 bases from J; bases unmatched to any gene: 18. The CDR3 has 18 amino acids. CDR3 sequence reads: CAITERLAGEAGFDEQFF. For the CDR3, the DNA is TGTGCCATCACTGAAAGACTAGCGGGGGAAGCTGGTTTCGATGAGCAGTTCTTC.